This TCR beta chain was captured in a study of T cell responses to AZD1222 COVID-19 vaccine. Note on this clone: As yet, its antigen is unknown.

The table came from immunoSEQ multiplex PCR; TCRdb's copy has only in-frame clones and leaves some out. The sample has approximately 110,000 clones, about 88% seen once. This CDR3 is 14 amino acids long. Trimming stripped 6 bases from V and 0 bases from J, with 10 bases between. In germline, CDR1 is SGDLS, CDR2 YYNGEE. Study-level results: White British donors predominated, females outnumbered males, and clonal diversity was possibly underestimated.

This sequence originates from an adult in good health. The sample here was peripheral blood, taken on day 0 of AZD1222 vaccination. V gene TRBV9 combines with J gene TRBJ1-3; the D is unclear. The CDR3 reads CASNQYPSGNTIYF. The CDR3 bases are TGTGCCAGCAATCAATATCCCTCTGGAAACACCATATATTTT.